Below are 28 T cell receptor beta chains sequenced from a single sample in a study of vaccination and CD4 T cells after COVID-19. As for treatment: approximately 11-day PBMC culture with coronavirus spike peptide pools or control peptides (ViraFEST assay). Sequencing of cultured CD4+ T cell DNA used the Oncomine TCR Beta short-read assay. TCRdb itself ran the PCR reads through MiXCR, one entry per CDR3 protein. The sample has around 12,000 distinct CDR3 sequences, 35% to 40% seen once. These receptors' antigens are unknown. Sequencing used cultured CD4+ T cells from blood. Receptors were obtained from a human donor with COVID-19.

This sequence joins TRBV20-1 and TRBJ2-3, with 14 bases identical to TRBD2. CDR3 length equals 16 residues. With V trimmed by 4 bases and J by 1 base, 4 bases remained unmatched. The germline V gene encodes CDR1 DFQATT and CDR2 SNEGSKA (reference sequence). In DNA form, the CDR3 reads TGCAGTGCTACCGGGACTAGCGGGGGTGGCACAGATACGCAGTATTTT. As protein: CSATGTSGGGTDTQYF.

This chain joins TRBV19 and TRBJ2-5, with 7 bases identical to TRBD2. Trimming at V came to 3 bases and at J to 4 bases, leaving 5 bases not matched to a gene. CDR3 length: 14 residues. CDR1 and CDR2 from the germline V gene are LNHDA and SQIVND (reference sequence). DNA for the CDR3: TGTGCCAGTAGTATGGGGGAGGGGCGAGAGACCCAGTACTTC. Amino acids: CASSMGEGRETQYF. Full variable domain (remainder filled in from reference TRBV19 and TRBJ2-5): DGGITQSPKYLFRKEGQNVTLSCEQNLNHDAMYWYRQDPGQGLRLIYYSQIVNDFQKGDIAEGYSVSREKKESFPLTVTSAQKNPTAFYLCASSMGEGRETQYFGPGTRLLVL.

The chain employs TRBV20-1 and TRBJ1-6, with no clear D. CDR3 size: 11 residues. The V end lost 3 bases, the J end lost 10 bases, and 7 bases lay between the germline ends. CDR1 and CDR2 from the germline V gene are DFQATT and SNEGSKA (reference sequence). This CDR3 reads CSASPWSPLHF. CDR3 bases: TGCAGTGCTAGTCCGTGGTCACCCCTCCACTTT.

This clonotype has just a few counts. The chain links TRBV6-2 or TRBV6-3 to TRBJ1-2, with a tentative D call TRBD1 (5 bases). V was clipped by 2 bases and J by 0 bases, with 13 bases between them. This CDR3 region has 16 residues. Per germline, CDR1 MNHEY and CDR2 SVGEGT. CDR3 amino acids: CASSYGMGVSNYGYTF. In DNA form, the CDR3 reads TGTGCCAGCAGTTACGGTATGGGGGTGTCTAACTATGGCTACACCTTC.

The rearrangement joins TRBV4-3 to TRBJ2-3; no clear D gene. Germline V gene lookup returns CDR1 LGHNA and CDR2 YSLEER. This CDR3 has 15 amino acids. The V end was cut by 0 bases, the J end by 2 bases, with 9 bases between. The CDR3: CASSQEGKDTDTQYF. CDR3 nucleotide sequence: TGCGCCAGCAGCCAAGAGGGCAAAGACACAGATACGCAGTATTTT.

This clonotype appeared a few times. The rearrangement joins TRBV4-1 to TRBJ1-6; D gene uncertain. This CDR3 comprises 17 residues. Deletions cut 1 base from V and 2 bases from J, with 12 bases between. Germline values: CDR1 MGHRA, CDR2 YSYEKL. CDR3 residues: CASSQVEGMAYNSPLHF. CDR3 nucleotide sequence: TGCGCCAGCAGCCAAGTTGAGGGTATGGCCTATAATTCACCCCTCCACTTT.

A note on this clonotype: The CDR3 carries no conserved terminal phenylalanine or tryptophan, so it likely arises from a read error. The V and J genes are TRBV6-5 and TRBJ1-4, with TRBD1 as a possible D gene (5 bases). The V gene lost 0 bases and the J gene lost 5 bases, with 10 bases spanning the gap. Germline V gives CDR1 MNHEY, CDR2 SVGAGI. The CDR3 spans 15 residues. The CDR3 region is CASSYSVWGNEKLFS. The CDR3 region has the DNA TGTGCCAGCAGTTACTCGGTATGGGGGAATGAAAAACTGTTTTCT.

The chain uses TRBV24-1 and TRBJ2-2; 7 nucleotides line up with TRBD1. This CDR3 is 15 amino acids long. Germline trimming cut 3 bases from V and 2 bases from J; bases unmatched to any gene: 2. Per germline, CDR1 KGHDR and CDR2 SFDVKD. The CDR3 region has the DNA TGTGCCACCAGTGATGCAGGGGGAAACACCGGGGAGCTGTTTTTT. It translates to CATSDAGGNTGELFF.

This clonotype showed up just once. This sequence joins TRBV7-2 and TRBJ2-3, with D maybe TRBD1 (5 bases). Trimming took 3 bases from V and 4 from J, leaving 32 bases between them. The CDR3 runs to 21 residues. Germline lookup yields CDR1 SGHTA and CDR2 FQGNSA. The CDR3 DNA sequence: TGTGCCAGCAGCTTGAGGCGTTCTAGATTCACCATAGGACACCTCCCAGATACGCAGTATTTT. Its translation: CASSLRRSRFTIGHLPDTQYF.

The sample holds a few counts of this clonotype. This chain's CDR3 is CASSRPGITNYGYTF. Written as DNA, the CDR3 is TGTGCCAGCAGTCGTCCAGGAATTACTAACTATGGCTACACCTTC. V usage is TRBV7-9 and J usage is TRBJ1-2, with D unresolved. The ends were cut back, 6 bases at V and 0 bases at J, with 14 bases in the middle. This CDR3 has 15 residues. Germline V lookup: CDR1 SEHNR, CDR2 FQNEAQ (reference sequence).

Notes on this clonotype: At one end, the junction sequence differs from germline, possibly due to a read error. The genes are TRBV6-1 and TRBJ1-5, with no clear D. Germline lookup yields CDR1 MNHNS and CDR2 SASEGT. This CDR3 has 16 amino acids. The chain's CDR3 is CTSSEQGGSSNQPQHF. In nucleotides, the CDR3 is TGTACCAGCAGTGAACAAGGAGGGAGTAGCAATCAGCCCCAGCATTTT.

The rearrangement joins TRBV20-1 to TRBJ2-5; 9 bases map to TRBD2. Germline values: CDR1 DFQATT, CDR2 SNEGSKA (reference sequence). The CDR3 covers 16 residues. V gave up 6 bases and J gave up 3 bases; unmatched junction bases: 14. The CDR3 sequence: CSATPPSGVGKETQYF. The CDR3 nucleotides are TGCAGTGCCACTCCGCCTAGCGGGGTGGGTAAAGAGACCCAGTACTTC.

The chain is built from TRBV12-3 or TRBV12-4 and TRBJ2-7; 9 nucleotides agree with TRBD1. The ends lost 5 bases at V and 5 bases at J; junction bases unmatched: 10. This CDR3 is 15 amino acids long. The CDR3: CASSPGTGFRDEQYF. Here the CDR3 DNA reads TGTGCCAGCAGTCCCGGGACAGGGTTTCGCGACGAGCAGTACTTC.

In this sample, this clonotype turned up a few times. The chain couples TRBV7-8 to TRBJ1-2, with a tentative D call TRBD1 (5 bases). The CDR3 has 15 residues. The V end lost 4 bases, the J end lost 2 bases, and 14 bases lay between the germline ends. CDR1 SGHVS and CDR2 FQNEAQ come from the germline V gene. The CDR3 protein is CASSSLTAPNYGYTF. As DNA, the CDR3 is TGTGCCAGCAGCTCCCTGACAGCCCCAAACTATGGCTACACCTTC.

In this sample, this clonotype turned up a few times. The chain employs TRBV20-1 and TRBJ1-5; D is possibly TRBD1 (5 bases). The CDR3 runs to 15 residues. Germline values: CDR1 DFQATT, CDR2 SNEGSKA (reference sequence). Trimming took 0 bases from V and 6 from J, leaving 15 bases between them. The CDR3 coding sequence is TGCAGTGCTAGAGATCTGGTAGGGACGGGTCAGCCCCAGCATTTT. It specifies CSARDLVGTGQPQHF.

This clonotype was seen more than once but under ten times. The chain links TRBV6-2 or TRBV6-3 to TRBJ2-3; unclear D gene. The CDR3 spans 11 residues. Germline V gene data show CDR1 as MNHEY and CDR2 as SVGEGT. V was pared by 7 bases and J by 5 bases, with 7 bases between. CDR3 residues: CASMFKDTQYF. DNA of the CDR3: TGTGCCAGCATGTTCAAAGATACGCAGTATTTT.

The V and J genes are TRBV20-1 and TRBJ1-1, with TRBD1 matching over 7 bases. With V trimmed by 7 bases and J by 5 bases, 13 bases remained unmatched. In germline, CDR1 is DFQATT, CDR2 SNEGSKA (reference sequence). This CDR3 has 14 residues. CDR3: CSVKGGRGGTEAFF. The CDR3 bases are TGCAGTGTCAAGGGGGGCAGGGGGGGAACTGAAGCTTTCTTT.

The table lists this clonotype with a few counts. This chain joins TRBV6-5 and TRBJ1-2; no reliable D call. V was trimmed by 2 bases and J by 6 bases, leaving 16 bases between them. This CDR3 is 15 amino acids long. CDR1 and CDR2 from the germline V gene are MNHEY and SVGAGI. CDR3 sequence (DNA): TGTGCCAGCAGTTACAATTCCGATCTCACACATGGCTACACCTTC. Amino acids: CASSYNSDLTHGYTF.

The V call is TRBV6-5, the J call TRBJ1-3; D is possibly TRBD1 (5 bases). Trimming left V 4 bases short and J 6 bases short, with 13 bases between. The CDR3 has 14 residues. Germline-derived CDR1 and CDR2 are MNHEY and SVGAGI. CDR3: CASSSGLTANTIYF. The CDR3, as DNA: TGTGCCAGCAGTTCGGGACTTACCGCAAACACCATATATTTT.

The V call is TRBV28, the J call TRBJ1-2, with D tentatively TRBD1 (5 bases). V was shortened by 8 bases and J by 2 bases, with 21 bases between the two germline ends. There are 16 residues in the CDR3. The germline gives CDR1 MDHEN, CDR2 SYDVKM. The DNA for the CDR3 is TGTGCCAGCGATACCCCAGGGCAATCGAAAAACTATGGCTACACCTTC. It specifies CASDTPGQSKNYGYTF.

This rearrangement joins TRBV7-9 to TRBJ2-5; unclear D gene. V lost 2 bases, J lost 5 bases, and 9 bases lay in between. Germline V lookup: CDR1 SEHNR, CDR2 FQNEAQ (reference sequence). The CDR3 covers 13 residues. Here the CDR3 reads CASSLLTGETQYF. CDR3 nucleotides: TGTGCCAGCAGCTTATTGACCGGGGAGACCCAGTACTTC.

This clonotype was observed a handful of times. The J gene is TRBJ2-5, the V gene TRBV11-2; D unresolved. Germline lookup yields CDR1 SGHAT and CDR2 FQNNGV. The ends were cut back, 3 bases at V and 5 bases at J, with 7 bases in the middle. This CDR3 spans 12 amino acids. CDR3 in amino acids: CASSFGGETQYF. For the CDR3, the DNA is TGTGCCAGCAGCTTCGGTGGGGAGACCCAGTACTTC.

The chain recombines TRBV3-1 with TRBJ2-5; TRBD2 matches 11 bases. The ends lost 0 bases at V and 4 bases at J; junction bases unmatched: 4. CDR1 LGHDT and CDR2 YNNKEL come from the germline V gene (reference sequence). The CDR3 totals 16 residues. This chain's CDR3 is CASSQERLAGRETQYF. The DNA of the CDR3 is TGTGCCAGCAGCCAAGAGCGACTAGCGGGACGAGAGACCCAGTACTTC.

The CDR3 region has the DNA TGTGCCAGCAGCTCGGGGTATGGCTACACCTTC. Protein sequence: CASSSGYGYTF. The gene calls are TRBV7-2 and TRBJ1-2; D remains ambiguous. V gave up 4 bases and J gave up 5 bases, with 5 bases separating them. CDR3 length: 11 amino acids. Germline V lookup: CDR1 SGHTA, CDR2 FQGNSA.

The chain has TRBV10-3 and TRBJ1-6, with D uncertain. The V and J ends lost 0 bases and 10 bases respectively, with 19 bases between them. CDR3 size: 17 residues. Germline CDR1 and CDR2: ENHRY and SYGVKD. As DNA, the CDR3 is TGTGCCATCAGTGAGTCCAGACTAGGGATGCAGAACTCACCCCTCCACTTT. The encoded protein is CAISESRLGMQNSPLHF.

This clonotype was detected only a few times. This rearrangement joins TRBV6-2 or TRBV6-3 to TRBJ1-2; tentatively, D is TRBD1 (6 bases). V was shortened by 2 bases and J by 2 bases, with 6 bases between the two germline ends. The germline CDR1 and CDR2 sequences are MNHEY and SVGEGT. The CDR3 runs to 13 residues. CDR3 sequence (DNA): TGTGCCAGCAGTTACCAGGGGAACTATGGCTACACCTTC. This codes for CASSYQGNYGYTF.

The CDR3 bases are TGCAGTGCTCAGATAGCGGGGGGGCCAGGTACGCAGTATTTT. It yields the protein CSAQIAGGPGTQYF. This chain links TRBV20-1 with TRBJ2-3; TRBD2 matches at 11 bases. V lost 5 bases, J lost 8 bases, and 9 bases stayed unmatched. The V gene's germline CDR1 is DFQATT and CDR2 SNEGSKA (reference sequence). This CDR3 is built from 14 residues.

This clonotype was recorded a few times. This rearrangement joins TRBV10-3 to TRBJ2-2; D gene uncertain. Germline loops: CDR1 ENHRY, CDR2 SYGVKD. The CDR3 is 14 amino acids. Trimming stripped 10 bases from V and 0 bases from J, with 12 bases between. The CDR3 spells CATLETANTGELFF. The CDR3 DNA reads as TGTGCCACCTTAGAGACCGCGAACACCGGGGAGCTGTTTTTT.